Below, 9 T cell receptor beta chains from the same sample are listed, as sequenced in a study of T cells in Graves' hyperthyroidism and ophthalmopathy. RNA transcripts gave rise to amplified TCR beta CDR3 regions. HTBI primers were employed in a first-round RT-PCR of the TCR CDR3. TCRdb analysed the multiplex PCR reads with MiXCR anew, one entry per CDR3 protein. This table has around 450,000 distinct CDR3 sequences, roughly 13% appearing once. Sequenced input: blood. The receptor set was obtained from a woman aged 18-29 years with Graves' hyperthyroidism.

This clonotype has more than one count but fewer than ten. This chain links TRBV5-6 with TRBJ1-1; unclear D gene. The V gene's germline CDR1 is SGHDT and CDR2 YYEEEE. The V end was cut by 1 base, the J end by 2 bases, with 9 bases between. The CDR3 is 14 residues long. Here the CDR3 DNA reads TGTGCCAGCAGCTTGTGGGTCTCTAACACTGAAGCTTTCTTT. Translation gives CASSLWVSNTEAFF.

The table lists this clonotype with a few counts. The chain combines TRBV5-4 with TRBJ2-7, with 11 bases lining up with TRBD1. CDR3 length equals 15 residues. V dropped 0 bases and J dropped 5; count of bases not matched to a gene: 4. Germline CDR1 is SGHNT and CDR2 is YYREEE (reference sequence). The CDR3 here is CASSLGGQGVNEQYF. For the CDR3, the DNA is TGTGCCAGCAGCTTGGGGGGACAGGGGGTAAACGAGCAGTACTTC.

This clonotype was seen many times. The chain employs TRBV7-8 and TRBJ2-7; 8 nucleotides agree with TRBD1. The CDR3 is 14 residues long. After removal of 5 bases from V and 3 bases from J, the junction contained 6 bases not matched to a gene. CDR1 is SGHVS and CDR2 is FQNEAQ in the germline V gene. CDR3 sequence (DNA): TGTGCCAGCAGCGGACAGGGTGTCGACTACGAGCAGTACTTC. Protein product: CASSGQGVDYEQYF.

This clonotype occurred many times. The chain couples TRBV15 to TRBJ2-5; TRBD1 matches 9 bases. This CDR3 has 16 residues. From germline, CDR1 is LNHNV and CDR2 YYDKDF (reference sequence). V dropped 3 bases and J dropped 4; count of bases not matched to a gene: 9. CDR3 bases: TGTGCCACCAGCAGGGCATTCGGACAGGGGATAGAGACCCAGTACTTC. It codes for CATSRAFGQGIETQYF.

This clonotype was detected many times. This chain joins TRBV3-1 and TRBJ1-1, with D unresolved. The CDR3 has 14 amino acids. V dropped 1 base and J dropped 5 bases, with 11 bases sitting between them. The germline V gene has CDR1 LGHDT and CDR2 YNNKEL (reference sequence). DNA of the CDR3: TGTGCCAGCAGCCAAGTCCAGGCACGAACTGAAGCTTTCTTT. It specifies CASSQVQARTEAFF.

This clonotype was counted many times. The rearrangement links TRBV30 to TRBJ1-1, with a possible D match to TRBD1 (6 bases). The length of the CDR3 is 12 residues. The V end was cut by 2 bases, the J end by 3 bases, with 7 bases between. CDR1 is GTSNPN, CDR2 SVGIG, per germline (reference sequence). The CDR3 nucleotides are TGTGCCTGGAGTTCAGGGGACACTGAAGCTTTCTTT. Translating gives CAWSSGDTEAFF.

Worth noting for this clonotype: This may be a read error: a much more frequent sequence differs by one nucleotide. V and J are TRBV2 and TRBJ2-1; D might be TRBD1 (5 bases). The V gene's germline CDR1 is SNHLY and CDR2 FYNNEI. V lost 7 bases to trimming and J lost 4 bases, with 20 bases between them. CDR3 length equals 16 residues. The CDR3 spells CASTLGRVDSYNEQFF. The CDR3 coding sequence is TGTGCCAGCACCCTGGGCAGGGTAGATTCTTACAATGAGCAGTTCTTC.

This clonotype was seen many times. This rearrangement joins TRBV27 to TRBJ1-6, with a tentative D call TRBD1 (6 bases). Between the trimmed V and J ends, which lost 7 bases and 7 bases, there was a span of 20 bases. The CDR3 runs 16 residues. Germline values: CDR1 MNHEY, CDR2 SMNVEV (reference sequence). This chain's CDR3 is CASTLAGGLPNSPLHF. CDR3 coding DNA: TGTGCCAGCACCCTTGCGGGGGGCTTGCCAAATTCACCCCTCCACTTT.

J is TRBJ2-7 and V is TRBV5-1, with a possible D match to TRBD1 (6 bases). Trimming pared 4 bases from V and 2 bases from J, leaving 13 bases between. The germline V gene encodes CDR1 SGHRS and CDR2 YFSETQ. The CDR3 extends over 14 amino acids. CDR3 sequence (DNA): TGCGCCAGCAGCCCGGGACACCGCCCCTACGAGCAGTACTTC. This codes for CASSPGHRPYEQYF. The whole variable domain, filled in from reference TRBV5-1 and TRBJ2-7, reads KAGVTQTPRYLIKTRGQQVTLSCSPISGHRSVSWYQQTPGQGLQFLFEYFSETQRNKGNFPGRFSGRQFSNSRSEMNVSTLELGDSALYLCASSPGHRPYEQYFGPGTRLTVT.